This T cell receptor (beta chain) was found in a study of human T cells and chemical hapten exposure. Study-wide background: Upper-back patch tests with 0.01% DPC were read at 6 days.

This clonotype was counted at least ten times. Antigen: not known. In the original processing: The number of TCRs in each sample had a median of 95,638 and spanned about 20,000 to 690,600. TCRdb independently ran MiXCR on the RACE reads; one entry per CDR3 protein. TCRdb's processing, not the authors' own work, is the source of the V and J calls. The top ten hold roughly 2.3% of the sample, which has roughly 62,000 distinct CDR3 sequences, 9.5% to 15% seen once. The time point here: patch test 3, about 24 weeks after DPC sensitization. Treatment defined: therapeutic diphenylcyclopropenone sensitization with weekly scalp DPC. Whole-study results and caveats: There was a positive correlation between PT1 expanded TCR counts and patch test score.

Trimming removed 1 base from V and 5 bases from J, with 4 bases in between. The CDR3 consists of 12 residues. The germline gives CDR1 SEHNR, CDR2 FQNEAQ (reference sequence). The J gene is TRBJ2-3, the V gene TRBV7-9; D not certain. This specimen consisted of whole blood, obtained in connection with sensitization to the hapten diphenylcyclopropenone (DPC). The TCR comes from a man aged 25 to 45 with alopecia areata. Some clones in this sample may be carry-over from other donors' samples. CDR3 loop: CASSLDQDTQYF. The CDR3 region has the DNA TGTGCCAGCAGCTTAGACCAAGATACGCAGTATTTT.